These T cell receptor beta chains were read from a single sample in a study of CD8 T cell repertoires and HIV-1 epitope variants. Sequencing was performed with immunoSEQ multiplex PCR; in TCRdb, only in-frame clones are kept and a portion is missing. The table includes about 95,000 clones, around 75% detected once. The sample taken for sequencing was uncultured baseline CD8+ T cells from peripheral blood mononuclear cells (PBMCs). The receptors were gathered from a male donor with HIV. The CDR3 runs from the conserved cysteine through the conserved F or W.

TRBJ1-1	TRBV18	CASSPRGVPGVGEAFF
TRBJ1-5	TRBV6-5	CASSYDRDDNQPQHF
TRBJ2-1	TRBV2	CASRTPRKENEQFF
TRBJ1-1	TRBV12-5	CASGLTAPLGAFF
TRBJ2-5	TRBV18	CASSLNPMRRYQETQYF
TRBJ1-1	TRBV5-8	CASSLLGPNTEAFF
TRBJ1-1	TRBV5-4	CASSSPGAWTGEAFF
TRBJ1-6	TRBV6-6	CASIQGENSPLHF
TRBJ1-5	TRBV28	CASSLGRNQPQHF
TRBJ2-6	TRBV5-4	CASRKTGNSGANVLTF
TRBJ1-5	TRBV5-4	CASSQAGGQPQHF
TRBJ2-1	TRBV5-6	CASSLVQANEQFF
TRBJ2-1	TRBV11-3	CASSFSGRRNEQFF
TRBJ1-5	TRBV28	CASSLGQGSQPQHF
TRBJ1-2	TRBV7-9	CASSLATNYGYTF
TRBJ2-1	TRBV2	CASSERGREQFF
TRBJ1-1	TRBV5-1	CASSFTGEDTEAFF
TRBJ1-5	TRBV4-3	CASSPTGQIQPQHF
TRBJ2-5	TRBV7-9	CASSVTGGEETQYF
TRBJ2-1	TRBV2	CASSEAHSYNEQFF
TRBJ2-7	TRBV9	CASSVAGGFRYEQYF
TRBJ2-3	TRBV5-1	CASSPGGGQADTQYF
TRBJ1-5	TRBV11-2	CASSFGTGSGGNQPQHF
TRBJ2-7	TRBV6-5	CASSPQLGFEQYF
TRBJ2-1	TRBV9	CASSVVSGGNEQFF
TRBJ2-2	TRBV9	CASSVQTSITGELFF